The clone carrying this T cell receptor (beta chain) has only one observation. Its antigen is still unknown. This specimen belongs to a study of cytomegalovirus exposure and HLA in healthy donors. Study context: Approximately 190 million T cells yielded 117 million unique TCR beta sequences, as an earlier analysis found.

Germline loops: CDR1 SGHRS, CDR2 YFSETQ. The CDR3 is 15 residues long. V dropped 5 bases and J dropped 4; count of bases not matched to a gene: 12. PCR amplification relied on 60 Vbeta primers (plus 13 Jbeta primers). Produced via immunoSEQ multiplex PCR; TCRdb's table is partial and in-frame only. The table shows a few hundred thousand clones, with approximately 79% occurring only once. The study, taken as a whole, reports: Earlier findings revealed that most TCR beta V segments proved productive either about 87% or about 30% of the time.

This TCR was sampled from a girl under 10 years old in good health and CMV-seronegative. Sequencing was done on a sample of PBMCs. The chain has TRBV5-1 and TRBJ2-7; 7 nucleotides agree with TRBD1. CDR3 region: CASSMRQGKGYEQYF. CDR3 coding DNA: TGCGCCAGCAGTATGAGACAGGGAAAGGGATACGAGCAGTACTTC.